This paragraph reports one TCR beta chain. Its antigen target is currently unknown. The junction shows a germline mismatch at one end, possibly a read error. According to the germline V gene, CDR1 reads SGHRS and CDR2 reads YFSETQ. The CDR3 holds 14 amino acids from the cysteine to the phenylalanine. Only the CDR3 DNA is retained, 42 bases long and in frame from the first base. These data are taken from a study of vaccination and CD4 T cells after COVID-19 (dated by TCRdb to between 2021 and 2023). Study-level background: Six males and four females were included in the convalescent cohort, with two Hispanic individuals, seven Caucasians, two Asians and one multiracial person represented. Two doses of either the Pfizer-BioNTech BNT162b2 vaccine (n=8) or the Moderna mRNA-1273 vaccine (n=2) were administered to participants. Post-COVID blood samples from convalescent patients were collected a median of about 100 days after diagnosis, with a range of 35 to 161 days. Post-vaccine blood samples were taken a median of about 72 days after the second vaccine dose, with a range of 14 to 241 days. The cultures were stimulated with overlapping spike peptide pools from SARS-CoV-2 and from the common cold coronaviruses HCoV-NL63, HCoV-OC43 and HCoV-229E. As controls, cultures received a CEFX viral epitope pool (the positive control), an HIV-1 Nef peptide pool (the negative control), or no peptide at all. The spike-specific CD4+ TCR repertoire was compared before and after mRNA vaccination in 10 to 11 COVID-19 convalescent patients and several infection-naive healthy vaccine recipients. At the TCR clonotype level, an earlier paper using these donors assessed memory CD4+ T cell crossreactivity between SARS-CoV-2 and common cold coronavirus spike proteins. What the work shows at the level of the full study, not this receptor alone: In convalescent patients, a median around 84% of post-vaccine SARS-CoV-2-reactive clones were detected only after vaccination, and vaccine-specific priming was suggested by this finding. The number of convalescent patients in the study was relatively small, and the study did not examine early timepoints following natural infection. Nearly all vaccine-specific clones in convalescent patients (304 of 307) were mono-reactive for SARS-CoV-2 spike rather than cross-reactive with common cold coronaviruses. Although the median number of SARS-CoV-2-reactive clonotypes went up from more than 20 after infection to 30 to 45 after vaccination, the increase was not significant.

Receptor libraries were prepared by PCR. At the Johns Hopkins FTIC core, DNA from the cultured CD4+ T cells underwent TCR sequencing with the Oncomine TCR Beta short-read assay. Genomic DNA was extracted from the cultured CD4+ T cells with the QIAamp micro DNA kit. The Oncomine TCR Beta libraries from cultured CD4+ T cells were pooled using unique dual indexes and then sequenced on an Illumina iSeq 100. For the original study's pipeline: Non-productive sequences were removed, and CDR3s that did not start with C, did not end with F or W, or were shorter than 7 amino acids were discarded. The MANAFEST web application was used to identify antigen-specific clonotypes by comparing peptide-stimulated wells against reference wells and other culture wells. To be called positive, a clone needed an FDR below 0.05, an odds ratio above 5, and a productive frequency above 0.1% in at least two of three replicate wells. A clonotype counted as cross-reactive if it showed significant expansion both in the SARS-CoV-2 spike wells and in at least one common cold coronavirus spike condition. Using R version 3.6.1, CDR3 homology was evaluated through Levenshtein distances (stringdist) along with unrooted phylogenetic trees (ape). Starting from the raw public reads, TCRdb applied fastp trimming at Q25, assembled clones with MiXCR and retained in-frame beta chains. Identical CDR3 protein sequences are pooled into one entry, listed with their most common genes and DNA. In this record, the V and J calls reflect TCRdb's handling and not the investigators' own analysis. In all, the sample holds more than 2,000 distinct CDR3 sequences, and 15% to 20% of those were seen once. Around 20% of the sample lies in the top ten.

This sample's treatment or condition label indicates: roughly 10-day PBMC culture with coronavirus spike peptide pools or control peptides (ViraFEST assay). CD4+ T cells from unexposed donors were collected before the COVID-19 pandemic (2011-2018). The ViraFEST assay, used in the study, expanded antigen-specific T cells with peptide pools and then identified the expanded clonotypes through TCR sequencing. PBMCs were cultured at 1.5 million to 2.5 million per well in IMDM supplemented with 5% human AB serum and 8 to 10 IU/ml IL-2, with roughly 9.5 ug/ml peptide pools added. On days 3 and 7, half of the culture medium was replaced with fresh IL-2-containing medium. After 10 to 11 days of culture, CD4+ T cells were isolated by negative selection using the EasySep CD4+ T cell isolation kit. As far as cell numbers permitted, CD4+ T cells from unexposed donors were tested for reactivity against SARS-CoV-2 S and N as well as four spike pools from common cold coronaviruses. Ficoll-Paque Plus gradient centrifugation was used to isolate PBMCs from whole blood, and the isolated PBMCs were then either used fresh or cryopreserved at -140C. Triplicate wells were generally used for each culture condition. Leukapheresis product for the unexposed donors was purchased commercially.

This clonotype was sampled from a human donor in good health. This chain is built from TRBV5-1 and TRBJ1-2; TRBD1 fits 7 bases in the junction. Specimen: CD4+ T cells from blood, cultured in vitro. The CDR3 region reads CTSSLGPGGNGYTF. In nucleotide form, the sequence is TGCACCAGCAGCTTAGGGCCAGGGGGAAATGGCTACACCTTC. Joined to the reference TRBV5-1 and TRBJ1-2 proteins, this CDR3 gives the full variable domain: KAGVTQTPRYLIKTRGQQVTLSCSPISGHRSVSWYQQTPGQGLQFLFEYFSETQRNKGNFPGRFSGRQFSNSRSEMNVSTLELGDSALYLCTSSLGPGGNGYTFGSGTRLTVV.